This note documents a single T cell receptor beta chain sequence. This entry belongs to a study of blood T cell repertoires in COVID-19. Study details: Acute and convalescent COVID-19 samples came from the United States, Italy and Spain. PBMCs, B-cell-depleted T cells, or T cells were the source of the cDNA or gDNA that made up the material.

Original processing notes: Amplification of reference gene primers was used by the study to estimate nucleated cell counts. TCRdb's copy holds only in-frame clones and misses some; the assay was immunoSEQ multiplex PCR. V and J calls and clone size are as listed in that table; D and trimming were resolved from the DNA. This sample yields roughly 140,000 clones, of which approximately 78% are seen a single time; around 4% belongs to the top ten. Germline loops: CDR1 SEHNR, CDR2 FQNEAQ (reference sequence). With 2 bases removed from V and 0 bases from J, the gap between germline ends came to 17 bases. The CDR3 has 18 residues.

This receptor was identified in an elderly woman with acute or convalescent COVID-19. Specimen: peripheral blood. The V and J genes are TRBV7-9 and TRBJ2-1; D not resolved. CDR3: CASSLLAWAPSSYNEQFF. DNA of the CDR3: TGTGCCAGCAGCTTACTTGCATGGGCGCCGAGCTCCTACAATGAGCAGTTCTTC.